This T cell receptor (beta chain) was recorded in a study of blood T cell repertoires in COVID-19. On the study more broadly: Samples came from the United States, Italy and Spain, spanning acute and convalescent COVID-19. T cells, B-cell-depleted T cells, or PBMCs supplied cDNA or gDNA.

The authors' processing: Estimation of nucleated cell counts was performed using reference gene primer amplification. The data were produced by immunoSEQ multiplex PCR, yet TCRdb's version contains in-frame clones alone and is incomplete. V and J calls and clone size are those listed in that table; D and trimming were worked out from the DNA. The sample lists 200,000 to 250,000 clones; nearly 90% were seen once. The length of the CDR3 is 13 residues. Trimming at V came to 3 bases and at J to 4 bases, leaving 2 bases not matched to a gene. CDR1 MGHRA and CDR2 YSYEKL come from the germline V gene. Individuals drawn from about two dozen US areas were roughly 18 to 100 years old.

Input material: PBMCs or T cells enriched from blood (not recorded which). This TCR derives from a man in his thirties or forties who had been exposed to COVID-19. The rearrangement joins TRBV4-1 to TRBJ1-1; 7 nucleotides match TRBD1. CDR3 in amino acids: CASSQGTVTEAFF. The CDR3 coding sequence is TGCGCCAGCAGCCAGGGGACAGTCACTGAAGCTTTCTTT.